A selection of T cell receptor beta chains follows, all from one sample in a study of immune heterogeneity within non-small cell lung tumors. TCRdb re-analysed the multiplex PCR reads in MiXCR, keeping a single row per CDR3 protein. Of 8,500 to 13,000 distinct CDR3 sequences in the sample, more than 25% were seen once. Sequenced: lung tumor tissue. The receptors were gathered from a woman between 50 and 59 years old with non-small cell lung cancer. Each CDR3 is given with its conserved first and last residue. Some rows mark clone size as missing; the rest say once, few, many or name a class of expanded clone.

clone_size j_call v_call cdr3_aa
- TRBJ1-3 TRBV5-5 CASSLFPPRPSGNTIYF
- TRBJ2-1 TRBV20-1 CSALKAGRNEQFF
many TRBJ1-1 TRBV7-9 CASSLGWGQIVEAFF
- TRBJ2-2 TRBV7-7 CASSRTVGTGELFF
few TRBJ2-1 TRBV3-1 CASSQLILAGGGYNEQFF
few TRBJ2-1 TRBV30 CAWSPRGTSAYNEQFF
once TRBJ2-3 TRBV6-2/TRBV6-3 CSSENLGGGTSTDTQYF
many TRBJ2-1 TRBV6-1 CASSTGTSGSDEQFF
- TRBJ2-7 TRBV9 CASSPTGSRYGQYF
large TRBJ2-2 TRBV15 CATSRIAGHNTGELFF
- TRBJ2-1 TRBV29-1 CSVRRGGGNEQFF
many TRBJ1-2 TRBV19 CASSAGTIYGYTF
few TRBJ2-1 TRBV12-3/TRBV12-4 CASSLALAGEREQFF
- TRBJ2-1 TRBV24-1 CATSSDYNEQFF
- TRBJ2-5 TRBV12-3/TRBV12-4 CASSSGRGETQYF
- TRBJ1-4 TRBV7-6 CASSLGWINEKLFF
- TRBJ2-2 TRBV12-3/TRBV12-4 CASSQNTGELFF
few TRBJ1-6 TRBV7-9 CASSSVAGVLNSPLHF
medium-sized TRBJ2-2 TRBV12-3/TRBV12-4 CASSFWTGATNTGELFF
- TRBJ1-2 TRBV5-4 CASSLEQPGAIGYTF
medium-sized TRBJ1-2 TRBV20-1 CSARDIAFPPGYGYTF
many TRBJ2-2 TRBV12-3/TRBV12-4 CASSLGQMVTGELFF
- TRBJ1-2 TRBV6-7 CASTLTANYGYTF
many TRBJ2-3 TRBV11-2 CASSLLFGSYSTDTQYF
many TRBJ2-7 TRBV29-1 CSVEERSEAYEQYF
many TRBJ1-2 TRBV7-9 CASSTDREYGYTF
many TRBJ1-6 TRBV5-1 CASSLGSNSPLHF
many TRBJ1-6 TRBV12-3/TRBV12-4 CASSLDIGYNSPLHF
few TRBJ2-2 TRBV5-4 CASSWGLENTGELFF
many TRBJ2-3 TRBV27 CASSLWIAGGLTDTQYF
- TRBJ2-4 TRBV10-3 CAISESAGWGPAKNIQYF
few TRBJ2-2 TRBV20-1 CSAISGGIGELFF
many TRBJ2-7 TRBV28 CASSLWSGTPYEQYF
many TRBJ1-1 TRBV19 CASSPVGAGRDEAFF
medium-sized TRBJ2-2 TRBV28 CASRHMPWQGWNTGELFF
few TRBJ2-2 TRBV3-1 CASSTRAGELFF
- TRBJ2-1 TRBV27 CASRTGAVNEQFF
- TRBJ1-6 TRBV5-1 CASSLSENSPLHF
many TRBJ2-1 TRBV12-3/TRBV12-4 CASSLRGPNEQFF
- TRBJ1-1 TRBV28 CASSLGATWSEAFF
- TRBJ1-2 TRBV28 CAIPLGESGYTF
many TRBJ2-1 TRBV5-1 CASSLVGGTYNEQFF
- TRBJ1-2 TRBV12-3/TRBV12-4 CATQGGSFDGYTF
- TRBJ1-1 TRBV19 CASTPPPGTNNTEAFF
- TRBJ2-1 TRBV11-3 CASSPGTHNEQFF
- TRBJ1-4 TRBV6-1 CASRQGGGNEKLFF
- TRBJ2-1 TRBV12-3/TRBV12-4 CASSLGGDTTRNEQFF
many TRBJ1-1 TRBV5-1 CASNPGQVITEAFF
- TRBJ2-1 TRBV7-2 CASSLRPGPSSYNEQFF
medium-sized TRBJ2-7 TRBV20-1 CSAREVYEQYF
many TRBJ2-1 TRBV7-8 CASSLGNSNEQFF
many TRBJ2-1 TRBV6-1 CATNSPAGDEQFF
medium-sized TRBJ2-7 TRBV28 CASSLSGAYEQYF
- TRBJ1-1 TRBV27 CASSPQGVGTEAFF
many TRBJ2-3 TRBV20-1 CSAEGDSTDTQYF
medium-sized TRBJ1-5 TRBV5-1 CASSFGTGENQPQHF
medium-sized TRBJ1-2 TRBV11-2 CASSPRGRGYTF
many TRBJ2-7 TRBV15 CATSLVEGSGREEQYF
few TRBJ2-5 TRBV3-1 CASSQGRETQYF
many TRBJ1-1 TRBV6-1 CASKKGRLNTEAFF